This T cell receptor beta chain was documented in a study of multiple sclerosis patients with progressive multifocal leukoencephalopathy. TCRdb keeps only in-frame clones here, not all; method: immunoSEQ multiplex PCR. The sample lists under 30,000 clones, 80% to 95% seen once, with around 2.4% in the top ten. Overall study findings and caveats: In most PML patients, TRB repertoires appeared less diverse by entropy.

The germline CDR1 and CDR2 sequences are ENHRY and SYGVKD. This CDR3 comprises 15 residues. Trimming took 5 bases from V and 5 from J; bases not matched to a gene: 10. As for time point: around eleven months of natalizumab therapy. At 6 months of natalizumab came T1, and at 12 months came T2. With regard to this clone: The antigen remains undetermined.

The sequenced sample was PBMCs, obtained from a patient treated with natalizumab. This chain links TRBV10-3 with TRBJ2-3; 7 bases are shared with TRBD2. The sequence was collected from a man aged 25-45 years with multiple sclerosis. CDR3: CAISRTSTYGDTQYF. The CDR3, as DNA: TGTGCCATCAGTAGGACTAGTACGTATGGAGATACGCAGTATTTT.